Following are 3 T cell receptor beta chains from one sample sequenced in a study of T cell responses to AZD1222 COVID-19 vaccine. Generated by immunoSEQ multiplex PCR, the TCRdb table keeps only in-frame clones and is missing some. The sample carries about 100,000 clones, 86% recorded once. Sequenced here: peripheral blood, sampled on day 0 of AZD1222 vaccination. The receptors were gathered from an adult in good health.

The rearrangement links TRBV9 to TRBJ2-2; D remains ambiguous. The CDR3 sequence is 13 residues long. Germline V CDR1 and CDR2: SGDLS, YYNGEE. V lost 7 bases, J lost 6 bases, and 13 bases lay in between. CDR3 amino acids: CASGLPRAGELFF. Here the CDR3 DNA reads TGTGCCAGCGGGCTCCCCCGGGCCGGGGAGCTGTTTTTT. The entire variable domain, with the rest obtained from reference TRBV9 and TRBJ2-2, is as follows: DSGVTQTPKHLITATGQRVTLRCSPRSGDLSVYWYQQSLDQGLQFLIQYYNGEERAKGNILERFSAQQFPDLHSELNLSSLELGDSALYFCASGLPRAGELFFGEGSRLTVL.

J is TRBJ2-1 and V is TRBV11-3; 11 nucleotides match TRBD2. V lost 5 bases and J lost 4; bases outside the gene matches: 4. Germline-derived CDR1 and CDR2 are SGHNT and YENEEA. CDR3 length: 15 amino acids. The CDR3 DNA reads TGTGCCAGCAGCCCGGGGACTAGCGGTTACAATGAGCAGTTCTTC. Protein product: CASSPGTSGYNEQFF.

In DNA, the CDR3 is TGTGCCAGCAGGGAAAGGCAGGGGGTTTATAATGAAAAACTGTTTTTT. Amino acid sequence: CASRERQGVYNEKLFF. The chain links TRBV6-1 to TRBJ1-4, with 7 bases fitting TRBD1. The CDR3 is made up of 16 amino acids. J was trimmed by 4 bases and V by 6 bases; bases with no gene match: 11. In germline, CDR1 is MNHNS, CDR2 SASEGT.